The clone carrying this T cell receptor beta chain was observed many times. Its target is unknown. These data originate in a study of regulatory T cells in long-lasting Graves disease. Study in general: Recently diagnosed Graves' patients had received antithyroid drugs for under 3 months.

This CDR3 spans 15 amino acids. The V gene lost 2 bases and the J gene lost 2 bases, with 10 bases spanning the gap. Germline CDR1 is LGHDT and CDR2 is YNNKEL (reference sequence). Study conclusions and caveats: Persistent disease showed a preference for TRBV28, TRBJ1-2 and TRBJ2-5.

Regarding time point: newly diagnosed GD, antithyroid drugs for less than 3 months. PBMCs provided the RNA from which the TCR library was made. Sequencing libraries for TCR beta were prepared with iRepertoire HTBI primers and Arm-PCR of CDR3 regions. TCRdb reprocessed the multiplex PCR reads via MiXCR and lists one record per CDR3 protein. The sample has around 330,000 distinct CDR3 sequences, about 20% seen once. V is TRBV3-1 and J is TRBJ2-1; D gene unclear. This sample comprised peripheral blood mononuclear cells (PBMCs), obtained at new diagnosis, from a patient treated with antithyroid drugs. This clonotype was obtained from a female donor with Graves disease. In nucleotides, the CDR3 is TGTGCCAGCAGCCAACGGACGAGCCCCTACAATGAGCAGTTCTTC. Its translation is CASSQRTSPYNEQFF.